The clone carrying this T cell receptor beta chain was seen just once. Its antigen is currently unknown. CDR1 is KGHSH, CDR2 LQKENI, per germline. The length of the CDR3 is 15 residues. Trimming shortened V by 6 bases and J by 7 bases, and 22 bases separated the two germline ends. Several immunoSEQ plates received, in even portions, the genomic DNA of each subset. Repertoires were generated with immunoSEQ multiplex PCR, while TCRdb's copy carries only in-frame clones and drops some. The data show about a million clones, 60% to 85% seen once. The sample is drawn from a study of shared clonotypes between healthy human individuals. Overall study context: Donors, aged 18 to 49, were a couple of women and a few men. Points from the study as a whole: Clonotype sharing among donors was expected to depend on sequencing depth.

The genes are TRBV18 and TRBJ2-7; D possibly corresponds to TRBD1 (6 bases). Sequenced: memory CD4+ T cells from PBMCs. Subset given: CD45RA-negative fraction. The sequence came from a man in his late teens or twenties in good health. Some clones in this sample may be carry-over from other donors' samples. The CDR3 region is CASSPQGHSSGEQYF. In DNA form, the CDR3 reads TGTGCCAGCTCCCCCCAGGGGCATAGTTCGGGTGAGCAGTACTTC.